The T cell receptor (beta chain) described here comes from a study of metastatic and nonmetastatic thyroid tumors. Treatment of any kind had been given to no patient before thyroid surgery. This clone was recorded many times. Through MiXCR, TCRdb re-clonotyped the PCR reads. The sample carries 84,000 or so clones, 8.6% recorded once. CDR1 and CDR2 (germline): LNHDA, SQIVND (reference sequence). J lost 2 bases, V lost 5 bases, and 4 bases had no gene match. CDR3 length: 15 residues. V is TRBV19 and J is TRBJ2-7; TRBD2 matches 12 bases. The TCR was taken from a female donor with papillary thyroid cancer or a benign thyroid nodule (not recorded which). Some clones in this sample may be carry-over from other donors' samples. Sequences were obtained from blood. The CDR3 loop is CASSLGLAGPYEQYF. The CDR3, as DNA: TGTGCCAGTAGTTTAGGACTAGCGGGGCCCTACGAGCAGTACTTC.